What follows are 30 T cell receptor beta chains derived from one specimen sequenced in a study of beta chain features in type 1 diabetes. Overall study results and limits: Shortening that was moderate but significant affected the TCRB CDR3s of Type 1 diabetes patients in all four CD4+ subsets.

Antigens of these TCRs are unknown. Sequenced material consisted of expressed TCRB transcripts (all of the isolated RNA was reverse transcribed). Generated by immunoSEQ multiplex PCR, the TCRdb table keeps only in-frame clones and is missing some. Among a few hundred thousand clones listed, roughly 11% were seen once. Sequences were obtained from naive CD4+ T cells from blood. The receptors come from a man aged 30 to 45 with type 1 diabetes.

There are a few counts of this clone. Other nucleotide sequences in the sample specify the same CDR3. The V and J genes are TRBV5-4 and TRBJ2-3, with 7 bases matching TRBD2. CDR1 is SGHNT, CDR2 YYREEE, per germline (reference sequence). Losses at the gene ends were 0 bases for V and 3 bases for J; bases not matched to a gene: 1. This CDR3 region has 14 residues. This chain's CDR3 is CASSLGGGTDTQYF. In nucleotides, the CDR3 is TGTGCCAGCAGCTTGGGCGGGGGTACAGATACGCAGTATTTT.

There are a few counts of this clone. This chain connects TRBV25-1 to TRBJ2-7; 7 bases align to TRBD1. This CDR3 has 13 residues. Unmatched junction bases numbered 7, after V lost 6 bases and J lost 5 bases. Per germline, CDR1 MGHDK and CDR2 SYGVNS. In DNA form, the CDR3 reads TGTGCCAGCAGCAAAGGGGGCGAGAACGAGCAGTACTTC. Amino acids: CASSKGGENEQYF.

The J gene is TRBJ2-7, the V gene TRBV19; the match to TRBD1 covers 8 bases. The germline V gene encodes CDR1 LNHDA and CDR2 SQIVND (reference sequence). This CDR3 has 14 residues. Germline trimming cut 4 bases from V and 3 bases from J; bases unmatched to any gene: 5. In DNA form, the CDR3 reads TGTGCCAGTAGTAGGACAGGGTTGGTCTACGAGCAGTACTTC. Residues: CASSRTGLVYEQYF.

This clone was detected only a few times. The chain employs TRBV7-9 and TRBJ2-7; 9 bases are shared with TRBD1. V was pared by 8 bases and J by 3 bases, with 2 bases of the junction left unmatched. CDR1 is SEHNR and CDR2 is FQNEAQ in the germline V gene (reference sequence). CDR3 size: 12 residues. The CDR3 here is CASETGGYEQYF. Here the CDR3 DNA reads TGTGCCAGCGAGACAGGGGGCTACGAGCAGTACTTC.

V is TRBV9 and J is TRBJ2-1; 7 bases are a match to TRBD1. From germline, CDR1 is SGDLS and CDR2 YYNGEE. The junction had 6 bases not matched to a gene; V was cut back by 0 bases and J by 0 bases. This CDR3 contains 17 residues. CDR3 bases: TGTGCCAGCAGCGTAGGTTCGGCAGGGGGCTCCTACAATGAGCAGTTCTTC. Amino acid sequence: CASSVGSAGGSYNEQFF.

V and J are TRBV7-3 and TRBJ1-1; D may be TRBD1 (6 bases). Trimming removed 3 bases at V and 3 bases at J, with 8 bases between. The germline gives CDR1 SGHTA, CDR2 FQGTGA. The CDR3 is made up of 13 amino acids. This CDR3 is CASSFNRDTEAFF. CDR3 DNA sequence: TGTGCCAGCAGCTTTAACAGGGACACTGAAGCTTTCTTT.

This clone was seen a handful of times. The chain employs TRBV7-9 and TRBJ2-2; tentative D call: TRBD2 (5 bases). The CDR3 runs to 14 residues. Per the germline V gene, CDR1 is SEHNR and CDR2 is FQNEAQ (reference sequence). V was cut by 5 bases and J by 0 bases, with 7 bases left in between. CDR3 protein: CASSHGANTGELFF. For the CDR3, the DNA is TGTGCCAGCAGCCACGGGGCGAACACCGGGGAGCTGTTTTTT.

This clone has a handful of counts. This rearrangement joins TRBV4-3 to TRBJ2-7, with TRBD1 matching over 8 bases. Trimming took 4 bases from V and 2 from J; bases not matched to a gene: 7. This CDR3 comprises 15 residues. Germline CDR1 and CDR2: LGHNA and YSLEER. CDR3 coding DNA: TGCGCCAGCAGCCGTGAGACAGGGGTACCCTACGAGCAGTACTTC. Protein: CASSRETGVPYEQYF.

The chain is built from TRBV5-4 and TRBJ2-1, with TRBD1 matching 10 bases. Germline V lookup: CDR1 SGHNT, CDR2 YYREEE (reference sequence). CDR3 length: 14 residues. Losses at the gene ends were 4 bases for V and 7 bases for J; bases not matched to a gene: 5. The CDR3 DNA sequence: TGTGCCAGCAGCCGGGACAGGGGAACAAATGAGCAGTTCTTC. Translation: CASSRDRGTNEQFF.

This clone showed up just a few times. The V call is TRBV2, the J call TRBJ2-1; a possible D gene is TRBD2 (6 bases). The V end lost 2 bases, the J end lost 8 bases, and 25 bases lay between the germline ends. Germline-derived CDR1 and CDR2 are SNHLY and FYNNEI. The CDR3 contains 18 residues. The CDR3 protein is CASSERFQAVVGGDEQFF. The CDR3 DNA sequence: TGTGCCAGCAGTGAACGGTTTCAAGCCGTCGTGGGAGGCGATGAGCAGTTCTTC.

The chain couples TRBV2 to TRBJ1-6; perhaps TRBD1 as D (6 bases). Trimming cost V 6 bases and J 6 bases, with 9 bases left between them. The CDR3 is 13 residues long. Germline V gene data show CDR1 as SNHLY and CDR2 as FYNNEI. The CDR3, as DNA: TGTGCCAGCAGAGGACAGCTTAATTCACCCCTCCACTTT. It translates to CASRGQLNSPLHF.

This clone turned up a few times. This chain joins TRBV7-2 and TRBJ1-6, with a possible D match to TRBD1 (5 bases). This CDR3 is 16 amino acids long. The germline V gene encodes CDR1 SGHTA and CDR2 FQGNSA. V lost 5 bases and J 0 bases, leaving 11 bases between the germline ends. The CDR3 loop is CASSPGISSYNSPLHF. The CDR3 DNA sequence: TGTGCCAGCAGCCCAGGGATTAGCTCCTATAATTCACCCCTCCACTTT. The full variable domain, rest sourced from reference TRBV7-2 and TRBJ1-6, is GAGVSQSPSNKVTEKGKDVELRCDPISGHTALYWYRQSLGQGLEFLIYFQGNSAPDKSGLPSDRFSAERTGGSVSTLTIQRTQQEDSAVYLCASSPGISSYNSPLHFGNGTRLTVT.

V is TRBV5-6 and J is TRBJ1-2, with TRBD1 identical over 8 bases. The CDR3 is 14 residues long. Germline V gene sequence: CDR1 SGHDT, CDR2 YYEEEE. V lost 4 bases and J lost 3; bases outside the gene matches: 5. CDR3 in DNA: TGTGCCAGCAGCGAGACGGGACAGGACTATGGCTACACCTTC. It encodes CASSETGQDYGYTF. Full variable domain (rest looked up from reference TRBV5-6 and TRBJ1-2): DAGVTQSPTHLIKTRGQQVTLRCSPKSGHDTVSWYQQALGQGPQFIFQYYEEEERQRGNFPDRFSGHQFPNYSSELNVNALLLGDSALYLCASSETGQDYGYTFGSGTRLTVV.

This rearrangement joins TRBV9 to TRBJ1-6, with TRBD1 matching 7 bases. The CDR3 runs to 15 residues. Germline-derived CDR1 and CDR2 are SGDLS and YYNGEE. Losses at the gene ends were 4 bases for V and 3 bases for J; bases not matched to a gene: 4. Written as DNA, the CDR3 is TGTGCCAGCAGCTTGGGGACAGTCTATAATTCACCCCTCCACTTT. Its translation: CASSLGTVYNSPLHF.

This clone was found a few times. The V and J genes are TRBV9 and TRBJ1-2, with a tentative D call TRBD1 (5 bases). Per the germline V gene, CDR1 is SGDLS and CDR2 is YYNGEE. The CDR3 has 14 amino acids. Trimming shortened V by 4 bases and J by 2 bases, and 12 bases separated the two germline ends. This CDR3 is CASSPSTENYGYTF. CDR3 DNA sequence: TGTGCCAGCAGCCCCTCGACAGAGAACTATGGCTACACCTTC.

The chain recombines TRBV4-2 with TRBJ2-1; TRBD2 agrees at 10 bases. The CDR3 consists of 19 residues. V shed 3 bases and J 8 bases; nucleotides not matched to a gene: 19. Germline V gives CDR1 LGHNA, CDR2 YNFKEQ. CDR3 bases: TGTGCCAGCAGCCATACCGAAGGGCTACTAGCGGGGCGCCTGGATGAGCAGTTCTTC. Translated: CASSHTEGLLAGRLDEQFF.

This CDR3 reads CASSLASGQYEQYF. In DNA form, the CDR3 reads TGTGCCAGCAGCTTAGCGTCAGGACAGTACGAGCAGTACTTC. The chain has TRBV7-2 and TRBJ2-7, with D perhaps TRBD1 (6 bases). The CDR3 is 14 residues long. Germline V gene lookup returns CDR1 SGHTA and CDR2 FQGNSA. Trimming removed 0 bases at V and 4 bases at J, with 10 bases between.

Remarks on this clone: Other nucleotide sequences from this sample produce the same CDR3. V is TRBV7-2 and J is TRBJ1-5; 7 nucleotides agree with TRBD1. J was trimmed by 7 bases and V by 2 bases; bases with no gene match: 2. The CDR3 extends over 13 amino acids. CDR1 SGHTA and CDR2 FQGNSA come from the germline V gene. DNA for the CDR3: TGTGCCAGCAGCTTAAACAGGGGCCAGCCCCAGCATTTT. It yields the protein CASSLNRGQPQHF.

This clone was counted a few times. The chain has TRBV6-5 and TRBJ1-5; maybe TRBD1 (5 bases). V lost 3 bases and J lost 3, with 15 bases in between. This CDR3 has 16 residues. Germline assignment: CDR1 MNHEY and CDR2 SVGAGI. As DNA, the CDR3 is TGTGCCAGCAGTTATAGTGCGCGGGGACCCAATCAGCCCCAGCATTTT. Amino acid sequence: CASSYSARGPNQPQHF.

Points on this clone: Other DNA sequences in the same sample also yield this CDR3. The chain has TRBV19 and TRBJ1-5; 8 bases are a match to TRBD1. The CDR3 has 14 amino acids. V lost 5 bases to trimming and J lost 5 bases; unmatched junction nucleotides: 5. Germline CDR1 reads LNHDA; CDR2 reads SQIVND (reference sequence). The CDR3 reads CASSPGQGDQPQHF. The CDR3 DNA reads TGTGCCAGTAGTCCTGGACAGGGCGATCAGCCCCAGCATTTT. Filled out from reference TRBV19 and TRBJ1-5, the complete variable domain reads DGGITQSPKYLFRKEGQNVTLSCEQNLNHDAMYWYRQDPGQGLRLIYYSQIVNDFQKGDIAEGYSVSREKKESFPLTVTSAQKNPTAFYLCASSPGQGDQPQHFGDGTRLSIL.

V and J are TRBV7-2 and TRBJ1-6; D is unresolved. CDR3 length: 12 residues. The germline gives CDR1 SGHTA, CDR2 FQGNSA. Deletions cut 5 bases from V and 8 bases from J, with 7 bases between. As DNA, the CDR3 is TGTGCCAGCAGCCAAGGAGATTCACCCCTCCACTTT. Its protein is CASSQGDSPLHF.

The chain joins TRBV4-2 to TRBJ2-3; D is undetermined. The CDR3 extends over 15 amino acids. The V end lost 1 base, the J end lost 0 bases, and 8 bases lay between the germline ends. Germline-derived CDR1 and CDR2 are LGHNA and YNFKEQ. This CDR3 reads CASSQGQASTDTQYF. CDR3 DNA: TGTGCCAGCAGCCAAGGTCAGGCTAGCACAGATACGCAGTATTTT.

This clone was counted only a few times. Here the CDR3 DNA reads TGTGCTAGTGGTTTATCCCCGACTCCGGCTCAGCCCCAGCATTTT. This sequence encodes CASGLSPTPAQPQHF. The chain couples TRBV12-5 to TRBJ1-5; D unresolved. V lost 3 bases, J lost 6 bases, and 15 bases lay in between. Germline V gives CDR1 LGHNT, CDR2 FRNRAP. The CDR3 is made up of 15 amino acids.

CDR3 sequence: CASSVGQGTGYTF. CDR3 in DNA: TGTGCCAGCAGCGTCGGACAGGGGACTGGCTACACCTTC. The chain couples TRBV5-4 to TRBJ1-2, with 9 bases aligning to TRBD1. The CDR3 has 13 amino acids. Trimming took 4 bases from V and 7 from J; bases not matched to a gene: 5. CDR1 and CDR2 from the germline V gene are SGHNT and YYREEE (reference sequence).

This clone was counted between two and nine times. This chain links TRBV25-1 with TRBJ2-5; the match to TRBD2 covers 10 bases. CDR3 size: 18 residues. Per the germline V gene, CDR1 is MGHDK and CDR2 is SYGVNS. V trimming: 3 bases; J trimming: 9 bases; junction bases outside the gene matches: 19. CDR3: CASSEPLTSSGGPPAQYF. In DNA, the CDR3 is TGTGCCAGCAGTGAGCCCTTAACGTCTAGCGGGGGACCCCCGGCCCAGTACTTC.

This clone was counted between two and nine times. The rearrangement uses TRBV5-1 and TRBJ2-5, with D uncertain. The CDR3 is made up of 13 amino acids. Germline CDR1 and CDR2: SGHRS and YFSETQ. V was pared by 0 bases and J by 5 bases, with 8 bases between. The CDR3 loop is CASSLASYETQYF. In DNA form, the CDR3 reads TGCGCCAGCAGCTTGGCAAGCTATGAGACCCAGTACTTC.

The CDR3: CASSLRTVDTQYF. The CDR3 coding sequence is TGTGCCAGCAGCTTAAGGACAGTTGATACGCAGTATTTT. The gene calls are TRBV7-3 and TRBJ2-3, with D tentatively TRBD1 (6 bases). The CDR3 length is 13 residues. Germline values: CDR1 SGHTA, CDR2 FQGTGA. V was cut by 1 base and J by 6 bases, with 8 bases left in between.

This clone was counted between two and nine times. The identical CDR3 is also encoded by other nucleotide sequences in the sample. This rearrangement joins TRBV18 to TRBJ2-1; 7 bases match TRBD1. Germline trimming cut 3 bases from V and 5 bases from J; bases unmatched to any gene: 1. Germline CDR1 reads KGHSH; CDR2 reads LQKENI. This CDR3 contains 13 residues. The CDR3 region has the DNA TGTGCCAGCTCACCGGGACAGAACAATGAGCAGTTCTTC. It is translated as CASSPGQNNEQFF.

This chain joins TRBV29-1 and TRBJ2-7; maybe TRBD1 (6 bases). Germline CDR1 is SQVTM and CDR2 is ANQGSEA. V lost 6 bases to trimming and J lost 5 bases, with 17 bases between them. The CDR3 has 13 residues. In DNA form, the CDR3 reads TGCAGCGTCGTTTTCTTGGGGGCTGACGAGCAGTACTTC. Translation: CSVVFLGADEQYF.

This clone was seen only a few times. This sequence joins TRBV5-5 and TRBJ2-5; D perhaps matches TRBD2 (5 bases). Trimming stripped 0 bases from V and 5 bases from J, with 8 bases between. Germline V gene lookup returns CDR1 SGHKS and CDR2 YYEKEE (reference sequence). The CDR3 is 13 amino acids. CDR3 coding DNA: TGTGCCAGCAGCTTGGGAGCGGCGGAGACCCAGTACTTC. Amino acid sequence: CASSLGAAETQYF.